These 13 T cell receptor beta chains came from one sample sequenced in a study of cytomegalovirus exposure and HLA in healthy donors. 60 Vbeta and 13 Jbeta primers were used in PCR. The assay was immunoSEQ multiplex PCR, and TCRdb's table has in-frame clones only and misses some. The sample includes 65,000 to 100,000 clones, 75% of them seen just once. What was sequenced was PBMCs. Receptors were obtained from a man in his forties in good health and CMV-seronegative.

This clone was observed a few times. CDR3 sequence reads: CASSQQGALNTEAFF. CDR3 in DNA: TGTGCCAGCAGTCAACAGGGGGCCCTGAACACTGAAGCTTTCTTT. The chain uses TRBV28 and TRBJ1-1; 9 bases match TRBD1. The J segment lost 0 bases and the V segment lost 5 bases, leaving 4 bases of the junction unmatched. This CDR3 has 15 amino acids. Germline CDR1 and CDR2: MDHEN and SYDVKM.

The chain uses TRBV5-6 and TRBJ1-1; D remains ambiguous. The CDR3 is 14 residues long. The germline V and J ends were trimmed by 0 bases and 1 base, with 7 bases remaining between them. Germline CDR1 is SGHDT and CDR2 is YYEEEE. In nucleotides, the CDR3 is TGTGCCAGCAGCTTGGACGGGTGGAACACTGAAGCTTTCTTT. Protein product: CASSLDGWNTEAFF.

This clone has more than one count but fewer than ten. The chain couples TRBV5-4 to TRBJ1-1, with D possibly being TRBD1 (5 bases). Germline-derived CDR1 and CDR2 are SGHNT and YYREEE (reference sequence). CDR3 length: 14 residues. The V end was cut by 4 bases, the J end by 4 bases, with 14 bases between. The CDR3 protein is CASSPTGGITEAFF. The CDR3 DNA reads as TGTGCCAGCAGCCCAACGGGGGGGATCACTGAAGCTTTCTTT.

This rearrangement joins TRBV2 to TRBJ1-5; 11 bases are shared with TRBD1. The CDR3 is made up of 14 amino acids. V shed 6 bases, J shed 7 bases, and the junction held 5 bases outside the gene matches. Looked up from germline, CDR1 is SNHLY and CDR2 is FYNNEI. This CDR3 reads CASSQDRGRQPQHF. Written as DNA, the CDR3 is TGTGCCAGCAGCCAGGACAGGGGGCGGCAGCCCCAGCATTTT.

The CDR3 loop is CAWKQADNVYTF. The CDR3 nucleotides read TGTGCCTGGAAGCAGGCCGACAATGTTTACACCTTC. The J gene is TRBJ1-2, the V gene TRBV30; D uncertain. The CDR3 contains 12 residues. Germline lookup yields CDR1 GTSNPN and CDR2 SVGIG (reference sequence). V was shortened by 4 bases and J by 11 bases, with 17 bases between the two germline ends. The variable domain in full, completed from reference TRBV30 and TRBJ1-2, reads SQTIHQWPATLVQPVGSPLSLECTVEGTSNPNLYWYRQAAGRGLQLLFYSVGIGQISSEVPQNLSASRPQDRQFILSSKKLLLSDSGFYLCAWKQADNVYTFGSGTRLTVV.

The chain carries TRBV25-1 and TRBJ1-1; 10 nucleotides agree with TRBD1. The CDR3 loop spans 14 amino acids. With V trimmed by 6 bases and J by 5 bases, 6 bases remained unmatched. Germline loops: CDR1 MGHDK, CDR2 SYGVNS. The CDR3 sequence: CASSGQGERTEAFF. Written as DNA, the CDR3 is TGTGCCAGCAGCGGACAGGGGGAGAGAACTGAAGCTTTCTTT.

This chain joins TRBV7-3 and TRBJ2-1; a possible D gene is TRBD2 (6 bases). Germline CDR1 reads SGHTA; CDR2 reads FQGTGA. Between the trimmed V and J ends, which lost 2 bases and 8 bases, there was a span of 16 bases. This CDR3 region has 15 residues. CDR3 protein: CASSLRGGVNYEQFF. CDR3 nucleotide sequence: TGTGCCAGCAGCTTACGCGGCGGGGTGAATTATGAGCAGTTCTTC.

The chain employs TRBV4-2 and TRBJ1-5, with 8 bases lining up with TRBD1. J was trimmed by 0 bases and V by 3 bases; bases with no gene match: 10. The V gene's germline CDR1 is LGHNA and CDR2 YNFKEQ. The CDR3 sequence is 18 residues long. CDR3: CASSQALQGANSNQPQHF. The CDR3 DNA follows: TGTGCCAGCAGCCAGGCTCTGCAGGGGGCGAATAGCAATCAGCCCCAGCATTTT.

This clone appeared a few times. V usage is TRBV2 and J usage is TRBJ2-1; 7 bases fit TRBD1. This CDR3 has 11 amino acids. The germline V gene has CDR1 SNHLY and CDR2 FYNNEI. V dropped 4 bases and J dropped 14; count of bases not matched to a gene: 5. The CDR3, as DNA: TGTGCCAGCAGTGGGGACAGCCGGAAGTTCTTC. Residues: CASSGDSRKFF.

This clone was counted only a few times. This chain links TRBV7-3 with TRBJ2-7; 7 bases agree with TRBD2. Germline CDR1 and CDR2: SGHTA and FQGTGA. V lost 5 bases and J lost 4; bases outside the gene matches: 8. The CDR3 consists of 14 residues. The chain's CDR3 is CASSGGDSSYEQYF. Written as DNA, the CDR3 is TGTGCCAGCAGCGGGGGGGACTCGTCTTACGAGCAGTACTTC.

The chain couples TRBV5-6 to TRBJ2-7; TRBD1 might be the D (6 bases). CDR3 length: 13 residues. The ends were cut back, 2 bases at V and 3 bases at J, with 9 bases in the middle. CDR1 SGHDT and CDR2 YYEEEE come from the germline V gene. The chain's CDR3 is CASSLPQGYEQYF. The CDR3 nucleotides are TGTGCCAGCAGCTTACCACAGGGCTACGAGCAGTACTTC.

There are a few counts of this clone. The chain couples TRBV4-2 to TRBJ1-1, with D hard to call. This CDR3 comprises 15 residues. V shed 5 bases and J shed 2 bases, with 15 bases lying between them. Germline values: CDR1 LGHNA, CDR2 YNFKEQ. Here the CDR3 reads CASSSPPGVNTEAFF. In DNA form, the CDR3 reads TGTGCCAGCAGCTCACCCCCCGGGGTAAACACTGAAGCTTTCTTT.

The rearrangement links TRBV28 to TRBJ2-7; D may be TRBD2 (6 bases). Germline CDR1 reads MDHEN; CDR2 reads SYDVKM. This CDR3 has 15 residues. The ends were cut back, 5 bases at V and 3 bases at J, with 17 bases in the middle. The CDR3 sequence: CASSVTGTAFYEQYF. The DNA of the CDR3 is TGTGCCAGCAGTGTAACCGGGACTGCGTTCTACGAGCAGTACTTC.